A single sample is the source of the 7 T cell receptor beta chains below, sequenced in a study of cytomegalovirus exposure and HLA in healthy donors. Primers for the PCR totalled 60 Vbeta and 13 Jbeta. Produced via immunoSEQ multiplex PCR; TCRdb's table is partial and in-frame only. Among about 140,000 clones listed, around 76% were seen once. Sequenced material: PBMCs. Source of these receptors: a man younger than 35 in good health and CMV-seronegative.

CDR3 DNA sequence: TGTGCCAGCAGCTTATCTGGTTCTCGGGAGACCCAGTACTTC. It translates to CASSLSGSRETQYF. The chain recombines TRBV5-6 with TRBJ2-5; D is undetermined. Germline CDR1 SGHDT, CDR2 YYEEEE. The V end was cut by 2 bases, the J end by 5 bases, with 13 bases between. The CDR3 is made up of 14 amino acids.

The chain recombines TRBV28 with TRBJ2-5, with D possibly matching TRBD2 (7 bases). Germline V gives CDR1 MDHEN, CDR2 SYDVKM. CDR3 length: 13 residues. The V and J ends lost 7 bases and 5 bases respectively, with 14 bases between them. CDR3 loop: CASIEGGEETQYF. DNA for the CDR3: TGTGCCAGCATCGAAGGGGGGGAGGAGACCCAGTACTTC.

The V and J genes are TRBV9 and TRBJ2-1, with TRBD1 matching 7 bases. This CDR3 contains 16 residues. V shed 3 bases and J 1 base; nucleotides not matched to a gene: 7. Germline lookup yields CDR1 SGDLS and CDR2 YYNGEE. As DNA, the CDR3 is TGTGCCAGCAGCGACGACAGGGTTGGTTCCTACAATGAGCAGTTCTTC. Its translation: CASSDDRVGSYNEQFF.

On this clone: The sample contains more than one DNA sequence encoding this CDR3. The rearrangement joins TRBV2 to TRBJ2-3; D gene ambiguous. V gave up 4 bases and J gave up 0 bases, with 11 bases separating them. The CDR3 runs to 15 residues. Per germline, CDR1 SNHLY and CDR2 FYNNEI. CDR3 in DNA: TGTGCCAGCAGTGTTGGCGGTTCTAGCACAGATACGCAGTATTTT. Translating gives CASSVGGSSTDTQYF.

The chain links TRBV11-1 to TRBJ2-3; tentatively, D is TRBD2 (6 bases). The CDR3 is made up of 17 amino acids. In germline, CDR1 is SGHAT, CDR2 FQDESV (reference sequence). Trimming pared 5 bases from V and 2 bases from J, leaving 20 bases between. The chain's CDR3 is CASSPLRGGTLTDTQYF. The CDR3 DNA reads TGTGCCAGCAGCCCACTGAGGGGCGGGACTCTCACAGATACGCAGTATTTT. The full variable domain, rest sourced from reference TRBV11-1 and TRBJ2-3, is EAEVAQSPRYKITEKSQAVAFWCDPISGHATLYWYRQILGQGPELLVQFQDESVVDDSQLPKDRFSAERLKGVDSTLKIQPAELGDSAMYLCASSPLRGGTLTDTQYFGPGTRLTVL.

This chain uses TRBV5-4 with TRBJ2-7; D gene ambiguous. Germline assignment: CDR1 SGHNT and CDR2 YYREEE (reference sequence). V lost 5 bases and J 5 bases, leaving 17 bases between the germline ends. CDR3 length: 14 residues. The CDR3 is CASRESPAEHEQYF. CDR3 nucleotides: TGTGCCAGCAGAGAAAGTCCGGCGGAACACGAGCAGTACTTC.

This chain joins TRBV5-4 and TRBJ2-5, with D possibly matching TRBD1 (5 bases). The V gene's germline CDR1 is SGHNT and CDR2 YYREEE (reference sequence). Trimming left V 4 bases short and J 5 bases short, with 15 bases between. This CDR3 is built from 14 residues. The CDR3, as DNA: TGTGCCAGCAGCAAGGGCAGGGAAGGGGAGACCCAGTACTTC. Its translation: CASSKGREGETQYF.